A selection of T cell receptor beta chains follows, all from one sample in a study of molecular identifiers for immune sequencing clone quantification. From the PCR reads, TCRdb called clonotypes with MiXCR, one entry per CDR3 protein. The sample yields hundreds of thousands of distinct CDR3 sequences, less than 30% seen once. The sample taken for sequencing was naive CD8+ T cells from blood, with Jurkat cell RNA spiked in. The receptors were sampled from a human donor in good health. Some libraries in this study had Jurkat cell RNA spiked in. Both conserved end residues are part of each CDR3. D genes are given only for firm matches. Not all rows give a size; the values are once, few, many and, for expanded clones, a class.

CDR3 protein: CASSTKRTPLNQPQHF
CDR3 DNA: TGTGCCAGCAGCACAAAGCGGACACCACTCAATCAGCCCCAGCATTTT
D gene: .
V gene: TRBV5-6
clone size: many
J gene: TRBJ1-5

CDR3 protein: CATDRGSHTEAFF
CDR3 DNA: TGTGCCACGGACCGGGGGTCCCACACTGAAGCTTTCTTT
D gene: .
V gene: TRBV19
clone size: .
J gene: TRBJ1-1

CDR3 protein: CASSFSGGADTRYF
CDR3 DNA: TGTGCCAGCAGCTTTAGCGGGGGGGCAGATACGCGGTATTTT
D gene: TRBD2
V gene: TRBV7-7
clone size: .
J gene: TRBJ2-3

CDR3 protein: CASSTQDSGDGYTF
CDR3 DNA: TGTGCCAGCAGCACACAAGACAGTGGAGATGGCTACACCTTC
D gene: .
V gene: TRBV21-1
clone size: .
J gene: TRBJ1-2

CDR3 protein: CASSLESLEGYTF
CDR3 DNA: TGTGCCAGCAGTTTGGAGAGTCTGGAAGGCTACACCTTC
D gene: .
V gene: TRBV12-3/TRBV12-4
clone size: few
J gene: TRBJ1-2

CDR3 protein: CASSSDTGSYEQYF
CDR3 DNA: TGCGCCAGCAGCTCGGACACGGGATCCTACGAGCAGTACTTC
D gene: .
V gene: TRBV5-1
clone size: .
J gene: TRBJ2-7

CDR3 protein: CASSFWGHSEKLLF
CDR3 DNA: TGTGCCAGCAGCTTTTGGGGGCACTCTGAAAAACTGCTTTTT
D gene: .
V gene: TRBV5-6
clone size: .
J gene: TRBJ1-4

CDR3 protein: CASSLALRSYEQYF
CDR3 DNA: TGTGCCAGCAGCTTAGCGCTCAGGTCCTACGAGCAGTACTTC
D gene: .
V gene: TRBV7-9
clone size: many
J gene: TRBJ2-7

CDR3 protein: CASSGPLNTEAFF
CDR3 DNA: TGTGCCAGCAGTGGGCCCCTGAACACTGAAGCTTTCTTT
D gene: .
V gene: TRBV7-9
clone size: many
J gene: TRBJ1-1

CDR3 protein: CASSQAAGTPYLDTRYF
CDR3 DNA: TGTGCCAGCAGCCAGGCCGCCGGGACTCCCTATTTAGATACGCGGTATTTT
D gene: .
V gene: TRBV3-1
clone size: few
J gene: TRBJ2-3

CDR3 protein: CASSLRGMGTDTQYF
CDR3 DNA: TGTGCCAGCAGTTTAAGGGGTATGGGCACAGATACGCAGTATTTT
D gene: .
V gene: TRBV28
clone size: many
J gene: TRBJ2-3

CDR3 protein: CSVDPKNTGELFF
CDR3 DNA: TGCAGCGTTGACCCGAAGAACACCGGGGAGCTGTTTTTT
D gene: .
V gene: TRBV29-1
clone size: many
J gene: TRBJ2-2

CDR3 protein: CASRSRGLGPEAFF
CDR3 DNA: TGTGCCAGCAGAAGCAGGGGGCTTGGCCCTGAAGCTTTCTTT
D gene: TRBD1
V gene: TRBV2
clone size: .
J gene: TRBJ1-1

CDR3 protein: CASTAGGLTPYEQYF
CDR3 DNA: TGTGCCAGCACCGCAGGGGGACTAACTCCCTACGAGCAGTACTTC
D gene: .
V gene: TRBV7-9
clone size: few
J gene: TRBJ2-7

CDR3 protein: CASSLFMGQAEKLFF
CDR3 DNA: TGTGCCAGCAGCCTCTTTATGGGACAGGCAGAAAAACTGTTTTTT
D gene: TRBD1
V gene: TRBV11-2
clone size: few
J gene: TRBJ1-4

CDR3 protein: CASSITGGKETQYF
CDR3 DNA: TGTGCCAGCAGCATCACAGGTGGAAAAGAGACCCAGTACTTC
D gene: .
V gene: TRBV7-9
clone size: many
J gene: TRBJ2-5

CDR3 protein: CASSQDSGRSTDTQYF
CDR3 DNA: TGTGCCAGCAGCCAAGATTCCGGGCGTAGCACAGATACGCAGTATTTT
D gene: .
V gene: TRBV3-1
clone size: few
J gene: TRBJ2-3

CDR3 protein: CASSVGSGQNTEAFF
CDR3 DNA: TGTGCCAGCAGCGTAGGTTCAGGGCAGAACACTGAAGCTTTCTTT
D gene: .
V gene: TRBV9
clone size: many
J gene: TRBJ1-1

CDR3 protein: CASSYSTGDGNQPQRF
CDR3 DNA: TGTGCCAGCAGTTACTCGACGGGGGACGGAAATCAGCCCCAGCGTTTT
D gene: .
V gene: TRBV6-2/TRBV6-3
clone size: .
J gene: TRBJ1-5

CDR3 protein: CSARDVAGGPHEQYF
CDR3 DNA: TGCAGTGCTAGAGATGTAGCGGGGGGGCCCCACGAGCAGTACTTC
D gene: TRBD2
V gene: TRBV20-1
clone size: many
J gene: TRBJ2-7

CDR3 protein: CASSLRTGTNQPQHF
CDR3 DNA: TGTGCCAGCAGCCTCAGGACGGGTACAAATCAGCCCCAGCATTTT
D gene: .
V gene: TRBV13
clone size: many
J gene: TRBJ1-5

CDR3 protein: CASSFGGGPEAFF
CDR3 DNA: TGTGCCAGCAGTTTTGGGGGAGGCCCTGAAGCTTTCTTT
D gene: .
V gene: TRBV12-3/TRBV12-4
clone size: many
J gene: TRBJ1-1

CDR3 protein: CASSPGTGTPQYF
CDR3 DNA: TGTGCCAGCAGCCCCGGGACAGGGACTCCGCAGTACTTC
D gene: TRBD1
V gene: TRBV5-5
clone size: few
J gene: TRBJ2-7

CDR3 protein: CSARESDRVVNQPQHF
CDR3 DNA: TGCAGTGCTAGAGAATCGGACAGGGTTGTCAATCAGCCCCAGCATTTT
D gene: TRBD1
V gene: TRBV20-1
clone size: many
J gene: TRBJ1-5

CDR3 protein: CASSFPMGGGTSDTQYF
CDR3 DNA: TGTGCCAGCAGTTTCCCGATGGGCGGGGGGACCTCCGATACGCAGTATTTT
D gene: TRBD2
V gene: TRBV6-1
clone size: .
J gene: TRBJ2-3

CDR3 protein: CSVEAGAGELFF
CDR3 DNA: TGCAGCGTTGAGGCAGGGGCCGGGGAGCTGTTTTTT
D gene: .
V gene: TRBV29-1
clone size: many
J gene: TRBJ2-2

CDR3 protein: CASSSGQGVLDEQFF
CDR3 DNA: TGTGCCAGCAGCTCGGGACAGGGGGTTTTGGATGAGCAGTTCTTC
D gene: TRBD1
V gene: TRBV7-9
clone size: .
J gene: TRBJ2-1

CDR3 protein: CASSEGVRQGYTEAFF
CDR3 DNA: TGTGCCAGCAGTGAAGGGGTAAGACAGGGGTACACTGAAGCTTTCTTT
D gene: TRBD1
V gene: TRBV2
clone size: many
J gene: TRBJ1-1

CDR3 protein: CATSTARNSDQPQHF
CDR3 DNA: TGTGCCACCAGCACCGCCAGGAATAGCGATCAGCCCCAGCATTTT
D gene: .
V gene: TRBV15
clone size: .
J gene: TRBJ1-5

CDR3 protein: CASSVYSGTAKEQYF
CDR3 DNA: TGCGCCAGCAGCGTATACTCCGGGACCGCGAAGGAGCAGTACTTC
D gene: .
V gene: TRBV5-1
clone size: many
J gene: TRBJ2-7

CDR3 protein: CASSYPATRQETQYF
CDR3 DNA: TGTGCCAGCAGTTACCCCGCGACTCGCCAAGAGACCCAGTACTTC
D gene: .
V gene: TRBV6-2/TRBV6-3
clone size: once
J gene: TRBJ2-5

CDR3 protein: CASSLGQSQNYEQYF
CDR3 DNA: TGCGCCAGCAGCTTGGGTCAGAGCCAGAACTACGAGCAGTACTTC
D gene: .
V gene: TRBV5-1
clone size: many
J gene: TRBJ2-7

CDR3 protein: CASTSAIVGTEAFF
CDR3 DNA: TGTGCCAGCACCTCAGCCATAGTAGGAACTGAAGCTTTCTTT
D gene: .
V gene: TRBV6-2/TRBV6-3
clone size: few
J gene: TRBJ1-1

CDR3 protein: CSANPPVLDSHQAEQYF
CDR3 DNA: TGCAGTGCTAACCCCCCTGTCCTAGACAGCCACCAAGCCGAGCAGTACTTC
D gene: .
V gene: TRBV20-1
clone size: few
J gene: TRBJ2-7

CDR3 protein: CAISEGDSNQPQHF
CDR3 DNA: TGTGCCATCAGTGAGGGAGATAGCAATCAGCCCCAGCATTTT
D gene: .
V gene: TRBV10-3
clone size: many
J gene: TRBJ1-5

CDR3 protein: CASSYSFDYGYEQYF
CDR3 DNA: TGTGCCAGCAGTTACTCCTTCGACTACGGCTACGAGCAGTACTTC
D gene: .
V gene: TRBV6-2/TRBV6-3
clone size: few
J gene: TRBJ2-7

CDR3 protein: CASSFTGEDPRYTDTQYF
CDR3 DNA: TGTGCCAGCAGTTTTACCGGGGAGGACCCGCGCTACACAGATACGCAGTATTTT
D gene: .
V gene: TRBV28
clone size: many
J gene: TRBJ2-3

CDR3 protein: CASSSITGDTLLANQPQHF
CDR3 DNA: TGTGCCAGCAGTTCAATAACAGGGGATACCCTTTTGGCTAATCAGCCCCAGCATTTT
D gene: TRBD1
V gene: TRBV6-2/TRBV6-3
clone size: few
J gene: TRBJ1-5

CDR3 protein: CASSSTDSQDNYGYTF
CDR3 DNA: TGTGCCAGCAGCAGCACGGACAGCCAGGATAACTATGGCTACACCTTC
D gene: .
V gene: TRBV7-2
clone size: .
J gene: TRBJ1-2

CDR3 protein: CSARHGAGAQRDSTDTQYF
CDR3 DNA: TGCAGTGCTAGACATGGAGCTGGCGCCCAGCGGGATTCCACAGATACGCAGTATTTT
D gene: TRBD2
V gene: TRBV20-1
clone size: few
J gene: TRBJ2-3

CDR3 protein: CASSYTVRDRSEVDTEAFF
CDR3 DNA: TGTGCCAGCAGTTACACCGTCCGGGACAGGTCCGAGGTCGACACTGAAGCTTTCTTT
D gene: TRBD1
V gene: TRBV6-6
clone size: many
J gene: TRBJ1-1

CDR3 protein: CASSRLPGQGSSNEKLFF
CDR3 DNA: TGTGCCAGCAGCCGACTTCCGGGACAGGGGTCGTCTAATGAAAAACTGTTTTTT
D gene: TRBD1
V gene: TRBV7-9
clone size: many
J gene: TRBJ1-4

CDR3 protein: CASSLALAGAEQFF
CDR3 DNA: TGTGCCAGCAGCTTAGCCCTAGCGGGGGCTGAGCAGTTCTTC
D gene: TRBD2
V gene: TRBV7-2
clone size: many
J gene: TRBJ2-1